A selection of T cell receptor beta chains follows, all from one sample in a study of long-term antiretroviral therapy in people with HIV. TCRdb's copy holds only in-frame clones and misses some; the assay was immunoSEQ multiplex PCR. The table has about 12,000 clones, 75% to 85% seen once. Sequences were derived from unsorted PBMCs, sampled 3.4 years after starting antiretroviral therapy. These receptors originate from a man between 40 and 49 years old with HIV. CDR3s include the opening cysteine and the closing phenylalanine or tryptophan. D genes are given only for firm matches. Clone size is given for some rows only: seen once, a few or many times, or a class if the clone is expanded.

>NA|TRBJ2-2|TRBV11-2|NA
CASSLAGSGNTGELFF
TGTGCCAGCAGCTTAGCGGGTAGCGGGAACACCGGGGAGCTGTTTTTT
>few|TRBJ2-3|TRBV11-2|TRBD2
CASSLDSAGVVDTQYF
TGTGCCAGCAGCTTAGACTCAGCGGGAGTCGTAGATACGCAGTATTTT
>NA|TRBJ2-1|TRBV4-1|NA
CASSPGTPWGEQFF
TGCGCCAGCAGTCCCGGGACCCCCTGGGGTGAGCAGTTCTTC
>NA|TRBJ2-3|TRBV6-5|NA
CASSYNRRADTQYF
TGTGCCAGCAGTTACAATCGACGAGCAGATACGCAGTATTTT
>once|TRBJ1-6|TRBV30|NA
CAWSRWDSPLHF
TGTGCCTGGAGTAGATGGGATTCACCCCTCCACTTT
>NA|TRBJ2-7|TRBV27|TRBD2
CASSLRGSGRALREQYF
TGTGCCAGCAGTTTACGGGGTAGCGGGAGGGCCCTGAGGGAGCAGTACTTC
>NA|TRBJ2-1|TRBV5-1|NA
CASSSGLGVDYNEQFF
TGCGCCAGCAGCTCGGGACTGGGGGTGGACTACAATGAGCAGTTCTTC
>NA|TRBJ2-2|TRBV19|NA
CASRPDSYTGELFF
TGTGCCAGTAGGCCAGACAGTTACACCGGGGAGCTGTTTTTT
>NA|TRBJ1-2|TRBV19|NA
CASSINRDGYTF
TGTGCCAGTAGTATCAACAGGGACGGCTACACCTTC
>NA|TRBJ1-2|TRBV19|TRBD1
CASNPGQAGNYGYTF
TGTGCCAGTAACCCGGGACAGGCGGGTAACTATGGCTACACCTTC
>NA|TRBJ1-5|TRBV7-9|TRBD1
CASSLGQGVNQPQHF
TGTGCCAGCAGCTTAGGACAGGGGGTCAATCAGCCCCAGCATTTT
>NA|TRBJ2-1|TRBV10-3|TRBD2
CAISESSGRVGNEQFF
TGTGCCATCAGTGAGTCTAGCGGGAGGGTGGGCAATGAGCAGTTCTTC
>NA|TRBJ2-3|TRBV30|NA
CAWRQGNTDTQYF
TGTGCCTGGAGACAGGGAAACACAGATACGCAGTATTTT
>NA|TRBJ1-5|TRBV7-2|NA
CASSLVAANSNQPQHF
TGTGCCAGCAGCTTAGTGGCAGCGAATAGCAATCAGCCCCAGCATTTT
>NA|TRBJ2-7|TRBV5-6|TRBD2
CASSLGLASSYEQYF
TGTGCCAGCAGCCTGGGACTAGCCTCATCCTACGAGCAGTACTTC
>NA|TRBJ1-2|TRBV5-5|NA
CASSLLGTNYGYTF
TGTGCCAGCAGCTTACTAGGGACAAACTATGGCTACACCTTC
>NA|TRBJ1-1|TRBV5-1|TRBD1
CASSQRTGGLVTEAFF
TGCGCCAGCAGCCAGCGGACAGGGGGCTTAGTTACTGAAGCTTTCTTT
>NA|TRBJ2-7|TRBV7-2|NA
CASRETGSSYEQYF
TGTGCCAGCAGGGAAACAGGGAGTTCCTACGAGCAGTACTTC
>NA|TRBJ2-7|TRBV5-6|TRBD2
CASTLGGGRLEQYF
TGTGCCAGCACCCTCGGCGGGGGGCGTCTCGAGCAGTACTTC
>NA|TRBJ1-5|TRBV27|NA
CASSLERNQPQHF
TGTGCCAGCAGTTTAGAGAGAAATCAGCCCCAGCATTTT
>NA|TRBJ2-3|TRBV7-8|NA
CASSSTGTLTDTQYF
TGTGCCAGCAGCTCGACCGGGACTTTAACAGATACGCAGTATTTT
>few|TRBJ1-1|TRBV7-8|NA
CASSLRVSTANTEAFF
TGTGCCAGCAGCTTACGGGTCTCGACAGCTAATACTGAAGCTTTCTTT
>NA|TRBJ2-1|TRBV7-3|NA
CASSLQGEQFF
TGTGCCAGCAGCTTACAGGGGGAGCAGTTCTTC
>NA|TRBJ2-7|TRBV9|TRBD2
CASSASGRWDEQYF
TGTGCCAGCAGTGCTAGCGGGAGATGGGACGAGCAGTACTTC
>NA|TRBJ2-2|TRBV28|TRBD1
CASSSGQGMVFF
TGTGCCAGCAGTTCTGGACAGGGTATGGTGTTTTTT
>NA|TRBJ1-3|TRBV6-5|TRBD1
CASRTGTDSGNTIYF
TGTGCCAGCAGGACAGGGACAGACTCTGGAAACACCATATATTTT
>NA|TRBJ1-2|TRBV10-3|NA
CAISDSGSRIANYGYTF
TGTGCCATCAGTGATTCGGGATCGAGGATCGCTAACTATGGCTACACCTTC
>NA|TRBJ2-6|TRBV15|NA
CATSREVTGSGANVLTF
TGTGCCACCAGCAGAGAGGTTACGGGCTCTGGGGCCAACGTCCTGACTTTC
>few|TRBJ1-1|TRBV7-3|NA
CASSSQGRVTEAFF
TGTGCCAGCAGCTCCCAGGGAAGGGTCACTGAAGCTTTCTTT
>NA|TRBJ2-1|TRBV27|TRBD2
CASSPIILADSYNEQFF
TGTGCCAGCAGCCCTATCATTCTAGCGGACTCCTACAATGAGCAGTTCTTC
>NA|TRBJ2-2|TRBV27|NA
CASSSIGTGQKSRGELFF
TGTGCCAGCAGTTCCATCGGGACGGGCCAAAAATCACGCGGGGAGCTGTTTTTT
>NA|TRBJ2-7|TRBV11-2|NA
CASSYQRASTYEQYF
TGTGCCAGCAGTTACCAGAGGGCCTCAACCTACGAGCAGTACTTC
>NA|TRBJ2-3|TRBV27|NA
CASSLLFQLTSTDTQYF
TGTGCCAGCAGTTTATTGTTCCAACTAACTAGCACAGATACGCAGTATTTT
>NA|TRBJ2-2|TRBV27|TRBD1
CASSDRGFGELFF
TGTGCCAGCAGTGACAGGGGATTTGGGGAGCTGTTTTTT
>NA|TRBJ2-5|TRBV28|NA
CASRHQGSQETQYF
TGTGCCAGCAGACACCAAGGGTCCCAAGAGACCCAGTACTTC
>NA|TRBJ1-1|TRBV5-1|NA
CASSETGLNTEAFF
TGCGCCAGCTCTGAGACAGGATTGAACACTGAAGCTTTCTTT
>NA|TRBJ1-5|TRBV29-1|NA
CSVETDFYSNQPQHF
TGCAGCGTTGAGACCGACTTCTATAGCAATCAGCCCCAGCATTTT
>NA|TRBJ2-5|TRBV29-1|NA
CSVATSQETQYF
TGCAGCGTTGCGACTTCCCAAGAGACCCAGTACTTC
>NA|TRBJ2-7|TRBV6-1|NA
CASRDSYEQYF
TGTGCCAGCCGAGACAGCTACGAGCAGTACTTC
>NA|TRBJ1-1|TRBV9|TRBD1
CASSPGQGYTEAFF
TGTGCCAGCAGCCCCGGACAGGGGTACACTGAAGCTTTCTTT
>medium-sized|TRBJ2-7|TRBV4-1|NA
CASSPPRGYEQYF
TGCGCCAGCAGCCCTCCGAGGGGATACGAGCAGTACTTC
>NA|TRBJ2-2|TRBV5-1|NA
CASSNLVSNTGELFF
TGCGCCAGCAGCAATCTGGTCTCCAACACCGGGGAGCTGTTTTTT
>NA|TRBJ1-2|TRBV28|NA
CASSLFQGWNYGYTF
TGTGCCAGCAGTTTATTCCAGGGTTGGAATTATGGCTACACCTTC
>NA|TRBJ2-7|TRBV28|TRBD2
CASKSGMYEQYF
TGTGCCAGCAAAAGCGGGATGTACGAGCAGTACTTC
>NA|TRBJ2-2|TRBV30|TRBD1
CAWQTGAGTGELFF
TGTGCCTGGCAGACAGGGGCGGGAACCGGGGAGCTGTTTTTT
>NA|TRBJ2-1|TRBV21-1|NA
CASGTLDEQFF
TGTGCCAGCGGGACCCTTGATGAGCAGTTCTTC
>NA|TRBJ1-1|TRBV6-6|NA
CASTLVVMNTEAFF
TGTGCCAGCACCTTGGTTGTCATGAACACTGAAGCTTTCTTT
>NA|TRBJ2-3|TRBV28|TRBD2
CASSGLAGSTDTQYF
TGTGCCAGCAGTGGACTAGCGGGGTCCACAGATACGCAGTATTTT
>NA|TRBJ2-6|TRBV11-2|NA
CASSSPRGGTGANVLTF
TGTGCCAGCAGCAGCCCCCGAGGGGGAACCGGGGCCAACGTCCTGACTTTC
>NA|TRBJ2-5|TRBV4-3|TRBD1
CASSQENRGSETQYF
TGCGCCAGCAGCCAGGAAAACAGGGGGTCAGAGACCCAGTACTTC
>NA|TRBJ1-2|TRBV6-5|TRBD1
CASRLGQGTGYTF
TGTGCCAGCAGACTTGGACAGGGAACGGGCTACACCTTC
>NA|TRBJ2-1|TRBV7-2|NA
CASSPPSSYNEQFF
TGTGCCAGCAGCCCCCCGAGCTCCTACAATGAGCAGTTCTTC
>NA|TRBJ2-5|TRBV7-8|NA
CASSHRYQETQYF
TGTGCCAGCAGCCACAGGTACCAAGAGACCCAGTACTTC
>NA|TRBJ2-3|TRBV29-1|TRBD1
CSVEKGQVGTDTQYF
TGCAGCGTTGAAAAGGGACAGGTTGGCACAGATACGCAGTATTTT
>NA|TRBJ2-7|TRBV11-2|TRBD2
CASSFRLANEQYF
TGTGCCAGCAGCTTTCGACTAGCTAACGAGCAGTACTTC
>few|TRBJ1-1|TRBV29-1|NA
CSVDNPLKTLSTEAFF
TGCAGCGTTGATAACCCCTTAAAGACGCTTTCGACTGAAGCTTTCTTT
>NA|TRBJ1-1|TRBV4-3|NA
CASSQDMLIEAFF
TGCGCCAGCAGCCAAGATATGCTGATAGAAGCTTTCTTT